This section outlines one TCR beta chain sequence together with its context. It lacks a known antigen. It has no much larger one-base neighbor in the sample; base qualities were not kept. The data were taken from a study of breast tumors, draining lymph nodes, adjacent tissues (dated by TCRdb to the mid-2010s). Some background on the complete study: In breast cancer patients, the study compared the TCR beta repertoires of tumor, adjacent nontumor tissue and axillary lymph nodes. The study aimed to assess the relationships and possible T-cell exchange between tumor, surrounding tissue and draining lymph node repertoires in human breast cancer.

Instrument on record: Illumina HiSeq 2000. TCR beta chain libraries were generated through multiplex PCR amplification. High-throughput sequencing was used to analyze the amplified TCR beta chain products. TCRdb took the public reads, trimmed them with fastp at Q25, ran MiXCR for clone calling and kept in-frame beta chains. Every CDR3 protein is listed once, alongside the most common genes and DNA of its rows. This sample is represented by about 200,000 distinct CDR3 sequences; around a third of them were singletons. 4.3% of the sample is held by the ten biggest clonotypes. The CDR1 and CDR2 encoded by the germline V gene are SGHRS and YFSETQ. Its CDR3 holds 18 amino acids, cysteine through phenylalanine. Only the CDR3 region is kept as DNA, spanning 54 bases read in frame from base 1. V loses 2 bases at its end and J loses 6 bases; junction bases beyond the gene matches: 13. Here is what the overall study found, with its caveats: Tumor T-cell repertoires showed less diversity than lymph node repertoires and more diversity than nontumor tissue repertoires, and tumor T-cell repertoires showed preferential V and J gene usage. The data were considered consistent with the idea that most tumor T cells come from the lymph node and then expand in tumor tissue. In luminal-like breast cancer, tumor and nontumor tissue repertoires resembled each other significantly more than in basal-like breast cancer. The study presented the conclusion that tumor T cells originate in lymph nodes as consistent with a hypothesis, not as something directly demonstrated.

The axillary draining lymph nodes of breast cancer patients were the source of the lymph node samples. What was sequenced was axillary lymph node tissue. This sequence originates from a female donor with breast cancer. Some clones in this sample may be carry-over from other donors' samples. Rearrangement joined TRBV5-1 to TRBJ1-6; TRBD1 fits 8 bases in the junction. The DNA sequence is TGCGCCAGCAGCTTCACAGGACAGGGCGGAGGGTTTAATTCACCCCTCCACTTT. Its protein is CASSFTGQGGGFNSPLHF.